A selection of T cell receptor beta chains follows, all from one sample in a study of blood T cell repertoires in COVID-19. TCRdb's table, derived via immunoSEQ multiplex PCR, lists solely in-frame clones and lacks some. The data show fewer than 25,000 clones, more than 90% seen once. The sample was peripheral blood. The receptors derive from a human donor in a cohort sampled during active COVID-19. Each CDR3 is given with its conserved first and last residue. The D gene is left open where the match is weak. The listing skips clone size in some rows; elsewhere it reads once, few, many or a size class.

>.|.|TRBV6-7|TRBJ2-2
TGTGCCAGCACCCTCAAGAGACTAGGCGATCTCGGGGAGCTGTTTTTT
CASTLKRLGDLGELFF
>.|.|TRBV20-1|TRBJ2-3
TGCAGTGCTACAGGGGCAGATACGCAGTATTTT
CSATGADTQYF
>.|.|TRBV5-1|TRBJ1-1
TGCGCCAGCAGCGCCGGGATAATGAACACTGAAGCTTTCTTT
CASSAGIMNTEAFF
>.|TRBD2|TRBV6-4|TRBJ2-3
TGTGCCAGCAGCGGCTTCGGGCTAGCGGAGACGAGGGCCGCAGATACGCAGTATTTT
CASSGFGLAETRAADTQYF
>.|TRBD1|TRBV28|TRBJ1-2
TGTGCCAGCAGTTTGGGACAGAACTATGGCTACACCTTC
CASSLGQNYGYTF
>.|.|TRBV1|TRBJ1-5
TGCACCAGCAGCCAAGATCGAATACAGGGGATGAGCAATCAGCCCCAGCATTTT
CTSSQDRIQGMSNQPQHF
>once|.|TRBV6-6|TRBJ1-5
TGTGCCAGCAGTTACCTACAGGGAAATCAGCCCCAGCATTTT
CASSYLQGNQPQHF
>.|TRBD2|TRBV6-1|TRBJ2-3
TGTGCCAGCAGTGATATTAAGCGGGGGACTAGCACAGATACGCAGTATTTT
CASSDIKRGTSTDTQYF
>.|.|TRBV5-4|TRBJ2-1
TGTGCCAGCAGCTTGACTGCTTCGGTTTACAATGAGCAGTTCTTC
CASSLTASVYNEQFF
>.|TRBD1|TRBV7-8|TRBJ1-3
TGTGCCAGCAGCTTAGTTGGGACAGCGGGAAACACCATATATTTT
CASSLVGTAGNTIYF
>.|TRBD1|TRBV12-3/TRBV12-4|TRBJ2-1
TGTGCCAGCAGTTTGGGACAGGGCGATGAGCAGTTCTTC
CASSLGQGDEQFF